The clone carrying this TCR beta chain is a singleton in its sample. This specimen comes from a study of T cell responses to AZD1222 COVID-19 vaccine. V lost 3 bases and J 4 bases, leaving 17 bases between the germline ends. Germline CDR1 reads SGHRS; CDR2 reads YFSETQ. This CDR3 has 15 residues. Sequencing used immunoSEQ multiplex PCR; TCRdb keeps in-frame clones, though not all of them. The sample lists under 30,000 clones, roughly 90% occurring once. The input for sequencing was peripheral blood, taken 28 days after the second AZD1222 dose. The rearrangement uses TRBV5-1 and TRBJ2-7, with a tentative D call TRBD2 (6 bases). The clonotype originates from an adult who received the AZD1222 COVID-19 vaccine. The CDR3 sequence is CASSSGTYDTYEQYF. In DNA form, the CDR3 reads TGCGCCAGCAGCTCCGGGACTTATGACACTTACGAGCAGTACTTC.